This T cell receptor beta chain was captured in a study of CD8 T cells in Susac syndrome. Trimming removed 8 bases from V and 5 bases from J; junction bases left unmatched: 6. Per germline, CDR1 SQVTM and CDR2 ANQGSEA. The CDR3 is 12 residues long. cDNA came from roughly 0.5 to 1 ug RNA primed by random hexamers. TCRdb recomputed calls from the immunoSEQ multiplex PCR reads with MiXCR, one row per CDR3 protein. Of some 190,000 distinct CDR3 sequences listed, approximately 96% are singletons. The TCR was taken from a human donor with multiple sclerosis. Specimen: CD4+ T cells from PBMCs. This rearrangement joins TRBV29-1 to TRBJ1-1; 9 nucleotides agree with TRBD1. The CDR3 is CSTRTGVTEAFF. The CDR3 DNA reads TGCAGCACCCGGACAGGGGTGACTGAAGCTTTCTTT.